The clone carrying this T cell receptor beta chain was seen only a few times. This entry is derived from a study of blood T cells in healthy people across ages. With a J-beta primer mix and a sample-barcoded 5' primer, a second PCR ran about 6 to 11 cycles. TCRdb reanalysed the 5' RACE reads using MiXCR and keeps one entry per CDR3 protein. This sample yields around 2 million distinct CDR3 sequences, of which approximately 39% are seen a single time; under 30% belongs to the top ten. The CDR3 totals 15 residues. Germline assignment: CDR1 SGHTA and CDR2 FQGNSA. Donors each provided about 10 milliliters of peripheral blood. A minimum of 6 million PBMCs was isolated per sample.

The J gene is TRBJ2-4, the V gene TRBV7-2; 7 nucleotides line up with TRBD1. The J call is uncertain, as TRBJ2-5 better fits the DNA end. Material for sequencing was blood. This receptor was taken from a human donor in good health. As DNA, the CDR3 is TGTGCCAGCAGCTGGGGACAGTCGGGCGGAGAGACCCAGTACTTC. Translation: CASSWGQSGGETQYF.